The rows below give T cell receptor beta chains drawn from one sample of a study of PD-1 blockade in classical Hodgkin lymphoma. Measured with immunoSEQ multiplex PCR; TCRdb has only the in-frame clones, and not every one. The repertoire has some 18,000 clones, about 77% of them found once; the top ten carry 20% to 25%. Sequenced here: peripheral blood mononuclear cells (PBMCs), sampled before the fourth cycle of nivolumab. The receptors derive from a human donor with classical Hodgkin lymphoma. The CDR3 runs from the conserved cysteine through the conserved F or W. The D gene is left open where the match is weak. The size field is filled for only some rows; it gives once, few, many or a size class.

abundance: once; d_gene: TRBD1; j_gene: TRBJ2-7; v_gene: TRBV29-1; CDR3aa: CSAGTGAYEQYF; CDR3nt: TGCAGCGCCGGGACAGGGGCCTACGAGCAGTACTTC
abundance: .; d_gene: TRBD1; j_gene: TRBJ1-1; v_gene: TRBV6-5; CDR3aa: CASGQTMNTEAFF; CDR3nt: TGTGCCTCGGGACAGACTATGAACACTGAAGCTTTCTTT
abundance: .; d_gene: .; j_gene: TRBJ2-2; v_gene: TRBV7-7; CDR3aa: CASSHSGTGELFF; CDR3nt: TGTGCCAGCAGCCACAGCGGGACCGGGGAGCTGTTTTTT
abundance: few; d_gene: .; j_gene: TRBJ1-1; v_gene: TRBV29-1; CDR3aa: CSVEGGAAQTKAFF; CDR3nt: TGCAGCGTTGAAGGGGGGGCGGCGCAGACTAAAGCTTTCTTT
abundance: .; d_gene: TRBD1; j_gene: TRBJ2-5; v_gene: TRBV28; CDR3aa: CASTSAGGSGETQYF; CDR3nt: TGTGCCAGCACTTCGGCAGGGGGTTCAGGGGAGACCCAGTACTTC
abundance: .; d_gene: TRBD1; j_gene: TRBJ2-2; v_gene: TRBV7-2; CDR3aa: CASSRGTGRTGELFF; CDR3nt: TGTGCCAGCAGCCGCGGGACAGGGCGCACCGGGGAGCTGTTTTTT
abundance: .; d_gene: TRBD2; j_gene: TRBJ2-5; v_gene: TRBV6-6; CDR3aa: CASSYKLAGNQETQYF; CDR3nt: TGTGCCAGCAGTTACAAGCTAGCGGGTAACCAAGAGACCCAGTACTTC
abundance: .; d_gene: .; j_gene: TRBJ2-3; v_gene: TRBV6-5; CDR3aa: CASSSHSGLGTDTQYF; CDR3nt: TGTGCCAGCAGTTCCCATAGCGGCCTGGGGACAGATACGCAGTATTTT
abundance: once; d_gene: TRBD1; j_gene: TRBJ1-1; v_gene: TRBV11-2; CDR3aa: CASLGQGLRGAFF; CDR3nt: TGTGCCAGCCTAGGACAGGGGCTAAGGGGGGCTTTCTTT
abundance: few; d_gene: .; j_gene: TRBJ1-6; v_gene: TRBV19; CDR3aa: CASSILGDSPLHF; CDR3nt: TGTGCCAGTAGTATTTTGGGGGATTCACCCCTCCACTTT
abundance: .; d_gene: TRBD1; j_gene: TRBJ1-1; v_gene: TRBV2; CDR3aa: CASSEPRGLGNTEAFF; CDR3nt: TGTGCCAGCAGTGAACCCAGGGGGCTGGGGAACACTGAAGCTTTCTTT
abundance: .; d_gene: TRBD1; j_gene: TRBJ2-7; v_gene: TRBV6-5; CDR3aa: CASRDRGYEQYF; CDR3nt: TGTGCCAGCAGGGACAGGGGCTACGAGCAGTACTTC
abundance: .; d_gene: .; j_gene: TRBJ2-2; v_gene: TRBV19; CDR3aa: CASTRELNTGELFF; CDR3nt: TGTGCCAGTACGAGGGAGCTGAACACCGGGGAGCTGTTTTTT
abundance: .; d_gene: .; j_gene: TRBJ1-5; v_gene: TRBV28; CDR3aa: CASSLSRINQPQHF; CDR3nt: TGTGCCAGCAGTTTGAGCAGAATCAATCAGCCCCAGCATTTT
abundance: .; d_gene: .; j_gene: TRBJ1-1; v_gene: TRBV6-6; CDR3aa: CASSYGTLASTEAFF; CDR3nt: TGTGCCAGCAGTTACGGGACTCTGGCTAGCACTGAAGCTTTCTTT
abundance: .; d_gene: .; j_gene: TRBJ1-5; v_gene: TRBV18; CDR3aa: CASSPEGISNQPQHF; CDR3nt: TGTGCCAGCTCACCAGAAGGGATTAGCAATCAGCCCCAGCATTTT
abundance: .; d_gene: TRBD2; j_gene: TRBJ2-3; v_gene: TRBV28; CDR3aa: CASNGDYSTDTQYF; CDR3nt: TGTGCCAGCAATGGGGACTACTCCACAGATACGCAGTATTTT
abundance: .; d_gene: .; j_gene: TRBJ1-1; v_gene: TRBV18; CDR3aa: CASSPQGKVPEAFF; CDR3nt: TGTGCCAGCTCACCACAGGGGAAGGTACCTGAAGCTTTCTTT
abundance: .; d_gene: .; j_gene: TRBJ2-1; v_gene: TRBV25-1; CDR3aa: CASSEDGGNNEQFF; CDR3nt: TGTGCCAGCAGTGAGGACGGGGGTAATAATGAGCAGTTCTTC
abundance: .; d_gene: .; j_gene: TRBJ2-3; v_gene: TRBV27; CDR3aa: CASSFVSTDTQYF; CDR3nt: TGTGCCAGCAGTTTTGTAAGCACAGATACGCAGTATTTT
abundance: once; d_gene: .; j_gene: TRBJ1-3; v_gene: TRBV5-6; CDR3aa: CASSLVSAASGNTIYF; CDR3nt: TGTGCCAGCAGCTTGGTCAGTGCAGCCTCTGGAAACACCATATATTTT
abundance: .; d_gene: .; j_gene: TRBJ2-1; v_gene: TRBV10-3; CDR3aa: CAISGVGRGNYNEQFF; CDR3nt: TGTGCCATCAGCGGAGTAGGCAGGGGAAACTACAATGAGCAGTTCTTC
abundance: .; d_gene: TRBD2; j_gene: TRBJ2-1; v_gene: TRBV7-6; CDR3aa: CASSPYTSGGYNEQFF; CDR3nt: TGTGCCAGCAGCCCCTATACTAGCGGGGGGTACAATGAGCAGTTCTTC
abundance: .; d_gene: TRBD1; j_gene: TRBJ2-3; v_gene: TRBV2; CDR3aa: CASSEGQTSTDTQYF; CDR3nt: TGTGCCAGCAGTGAGGGACAGACAAGCACAGATACGCAGTATTTT
abundance: .; d_gene: .; j_gene: TRBJ1-5; v_gene: TRBV19; CDR3aa: CASSFYSNQPRHF; CDR3nt: TGTGCCAGTAGTTTTTATAGCAATCAGCCCCGGCATTTT
abundance: .; d_gene: TRBD1; j_gene: TRBJ2-2; v_gene: TRBV15; CDR3aa: CATSRDRGDTGELFF; CDR3nt: TGTGCCACCAGCAGGGACAGGGGGGACACCGGGGAGCTGTTTTTT
abundance: .; d_gene: .; j_gene: TRBJ1-4; v_gene: TRBV6-1; CDR3aa: CASSPIGPGEKLFF; CDR3nt: TGTGCCAGCAGTCCAATAGGCCCCGGTGAAAAACTGTTTTTT
abundance: .; d_gene: TRBD2; j_gene: TRBJ2-1; v_gene: TRBV5-4; CDR3aa: CASSFVAGDHNEQFF; CDR3nt: TGTGCCAGCAGCTTTGTAGCGGGAGATCACAATGAGCAGTTCTTC
abundance: .; d_gene: .; j_gene: TRBJ1-6; v_gene: TRBV5-6; CDR3aa: CASRLTSPSSYNSPLHF; CDR3nt: TGTGCCAGCAGGTTGACATCCCCGAGCTCCTATAATTCACCCCTCCACTTT
abundance: once; d_gene: .; j_gene: TRBJ1-5; v_gene: TRBV4-3; CDR3aa: CASSQDLHSNQPQHF; CDR3nt: TGCGCCAGCAGCCAAGATCTCCATAGCAATCAGCCCCAGCATTTT
abundance: .; d_gene: TRBD1; j_gene: TRBJ2-5; v_gene: TRBV7-7; CDR3aa: CASSFAQGAETQYF; CDR3nt: TGTGCCAGCAGCTTTGCCCAGGGGGCGGAGACCCAGTACTTC
abundance: .; d_gene: .; j_gene: TRBJ2-7; v_gene: TRBV29-1; CDR3aa: CSVEGGSGAWGEQYF; CDR3nt: TGCAGCGTTGAAGGGGGCAGCGGCGCGTGGGGAGAGCAGTACTTC
abundance: .; d_gene: .; j_gene: TRBJ1-3; v_gene: TRBV12-1; CDR3aa: CASSLRWGTGNTIYF; CDR3nt: .
abundance: .; d_gene: .; j_gene: TRBJ1-1; v_gene: TRBV5-1; CDR3aa: CASSVTVPNTEAFF; CDR3nt: TGCGCCAGCAGCGTGACAGTCCCGAACACTGAAGCTTTCTTT
abundance: few; d_gene: .; j_gene: TRBJ2-1; v_gene: TRBV6-5; CDR3aa: CASRTLNEQFF; CDR3nt: TGTGCCAGCAGAACCCTCAATGAGCAGTTCTTC
abundance: .; d_gene: .; j_gene: TRBJ2-5; v_gene: TRBV5-1; CDR3aa: CASSRPGLQETQYF; CDR3nt: TGCGCCAGCAGCAGGCCGGGACTCCAAGAGACCCAGTACTTC
abundance: .; d_gene: .; j_gene: TRBJ1-3; v_gene: TRBV6-5; CDR3aa: CASSGGGVDTIYF; CDR3nt: TGTGCCAGCAGTGGGGGGGGAGTAGACACCATATATTTT
abundance: .; d_gene: TRBD1; j_gene: TRBJ1-4; v_gene: TRBV18; CDR3aa: CASSPTAGTGGETNEKLFF; CDR3nt: TGTGCCAGCTCACCCACGGCCGGGACAGGGGGTGAAACTAATGAAAAACTGTTTTTT
abundance: once; d_gene: .; j_gene: TRBJ1-1; v_gene: TRBV1; CDR3aa: CTSSQEGVNTEAFF; CDR3nt: TGCACCAGCAGCCAAGAAGGGGTGAACACTGAAGCTTTCTTT
abundance: once; d_gene: .; j_gene: TRBJ2-5; v_gene: TRBV9; CDR3aa: CASSGVGRTRAQYF; CDR3nt: TGTGCCAGCAGCGGAGTGGGACGCACACGGGCCCAGTACTTC
abundance: .; d_gene: .; j_gene: TRBJ2-7; v_gene: TRBV27; CDR3aa: CASSFDRLGEQYF; CDR3nt: TGTGCCAGCAGTTTTGACAGGCTGGGCGAGCAGTACTTC
abundance: .; d_gene: TRBD2; j_gene: TRBJ2-7; v_gene: TRBV2; CDR3aa: CASSELAGDATYEQYF; CDR3nt: TGTGCCAGCAGTGAACTTGCGGGAGATGCAACCTACGAGCAGTACTTC
abundance: .; d_gene: TRBD2; j_gene: TRBJ2-3; v_gene: TRBV27; CDR3aa: CASSRPGTSSTDTQYF; CDR3nt: TGTGCCAGCAGTCGCCCCGGGACTAGTAGCACAGATACGCAGTATTTT
abundance: .; d_gene: .; j_gene: TRBJ2-3; v_gene: TRBV5-1; CDR3aa: CASSLERVAVQGTQYF; CDR3nt: TGCGCCAGCAGCTTAGAACGTGTAGCGGTACAGGGTACGCAGTATTTT
abundance: .; d_gene: TRBD2; j_gene: TRBJ2-4; v_gene: TRBV30; CDR3aa: CAWSVGGVGKNIQYF; CDR3nt: TGTGCCTGGAGTGTCGGGGGGGTAGGGAAAAACATTCAGTACTTC
abundance: once; d_gene: .; j_gene: TRBJ1-6; v_gene: TRBV19; CDR3aa: CATGTLGASPLHF; CDR3nt: TGTGCCACGGGGACTCTTGGGGCTTCACCCCTCCACTTT
abundance: .; d_gene: .; j_gene: TRBJ2-5; v_gene: TRBV11-2; CDR3aa: CASSNPLGGVETQYF; CDR3nt: TGTGCCAGCAGCAATCCACTTGGTGGTGTAGAGACCCAGTACTTC
abundance: .; d_gene: .; j_gene: TRBJ2-1; v_gene: TRBV5-4; CDR3aa: CASSLVAGQHNEQFF; CDR3nt: TGTGCCAGCAGCTTGGTGGCGGGACAGCACAATGAGCAGTTCTTC
abundance: .; d_gene: .; j_gene: TRBJ1-1; v_gene: TRBV7-9; CDR3aa: CASSFGGNTEAFF; CDR3nt: TGTGCCAGCAGCTTTGGGGGAAACACTGAAGCTTTCTTT
abundance: .; d_gene: .; j_gene: TRBJ2-1; v_gene: TRBV7-2; CDR3aa: CASSLDRREYNEQFF; CDR3nt: TGTGCCAGCAGCCTAGACAGGCGGGAGTACAATGAGCAGTTCTTC
abundance: .; d_gene: .; j_gene: TRBJ1-2; v_gene: TRBV27; CDR3aa: CASSWVRGTAYTF; CDR3nt: TGTGCCAGCAGTTGGGTCAGGGGTACGGCTTACACCTTC
abundance: few; d_gene: .; j_gene: TRBJ2-2; v_gene: TRBV7-6; CDR3aa: CASSLGRVAGELFF; CDR3nt: TGTGCCAGCAGCTTAGGTCGGGTGGCCGGGGAGCTGTTTTTT
abundance: .; d_gene: .; j_gene: TRBJ2-5; v_gene: TRBV19; CDR3aa: CASSIDNGKETQYF; CDR3nt: TGTGCCAGTAGTATAGACAACGGCAAAGAGACCCAGTACTTC
abundance: few; d_gene: .; j_gene: TRBJ1-3; v_gene: TRBV6-5; CDR3aa: CASSPPPVVGNTIYF; CDR3nt: TGTGCCAGCAGTCCGCCCCCCGTCGTAGGAAACACCATATATTTT